These T cell receptor beta chains were read from a single sample in a study of CD8 T cells in ankylosing spondylitis. TCRdb re-called the 5' RACE reads through MiXCR, storing one row per CDR3 protein. The table includes about 840,000 distinct CDR3 sequences, over 9.5% detected once. The sequencing sample was made of blood, either unsorted or a sorted T cell fraction (not recorded which). The source is a male donor with ankylosing spondylitis. CDR3s include the opening cysteine and the closing phenylalanine or tryptophan. Each record gives: J gene, V gene, D gene, clone size, CDR3 protein, CDR3 DNA. A D gene is named only where the DNA matches it firmly. Only some rows state a clone size, as once, few, many or a class for expanded clones.

TRBJ2-7	TRBV5-1	TRBD2	few	CASSSILSGSYEQYF	TGCGCCAGCAGCTCCATCCTTAGCGGGAGCTACGAGCAGTACTTC
TRBJ2-2	TRBV10-3	TRBD2	few	CAISESRTSGSLHTGELFF	TGTGCCATCAGTGAGTCCAGGACTAGCGGGAGTCTCCACACCGGGGAGCTGTTTTTT
TRBJ2-1	TRBV20-1	.	.	CSAEGTAYNEQFF	TGCAGTGCAGAAGGGACGGCCTACAATGAGCAGTTCTTC
TRBJ2-3	TRBV5-6	.	.	CASSFPKTGPRTDTQYF	TGTGCCAGCAGCTTCCCAAAAACGGGACCTCGCACAGATACGCAGTATTTT
TRBJ2-5	TRBV14	.	few	CASSQLRYQGIKETQYF	TGTGCCAGCAGCCAACTCCGATATCAGGGAATCAAAGAGACCCAGTACTTC
TRBJ2-5	TRBV29-1	.	.	CSVAGQQQETQYF	TGCAGCGTCGCGGGACAGCAACAAGAGACCCAGTACTTC
TRBJ2-2	TRBV12-3/TRBV12-4	.	.	CASSFLQSVSGELFF	TGTGCCAGCAGTTTTTTACAGTCGGTGTCCGGGGAGCTGTTTTTT
TRBJ2-7	TRBV7-2	.	few	CASSRDTEYEQYF	TGTGCCAGCAGCCGGGACACCGAATACGAGCAGTACTTC
TRBJ1-5	TRBV6-5	.	.	CASGHLGGQHF	TGTGCCAGCGGTCACCTAGGGGGCCAGCATTTT
TRBJ1-1	TRBV7-3	.	.	CASSSLTVATEAFF	TGTGCCAGCAGCTCCCTGACAGTAGCCACTGAAGCTTTCTTT
TRBJ2-1	TRBV10-3	.	many	CAISESGVYNEQFF	TGTGCCATCAGTGAGTCGGGGGTCTACAATGAGCAGTTCTTC
TRBJ2-7	TRBV30	.	.	CAWSSRAGEQYF	TGTGCCTGGAGTTCCAGGGCGGGCGAGCAGTACTTC
TRBJ2-5	TRBV7-9	.	few	CASSPQTAGTQYF	TGTGCCAGCAGCCCCCAAACCGCGGGGACCCAGTACTTC
TRBJ1-1	TRBV7-9	.	few	CASSFASEPFF	TGTGCCAGCAGCTTTGCTTCGGAGCCTTTCTTT
TRBJ2-1	TRBV11-1	TRBD2	few	CASSSIWASGGRSYNEQFF	TGTGCCAGCAGCTCCATTTGGGCTAGCGGGGGGAGGTCCTACAATGAGCAGTTCTTC
TRBJ2-5	TRBV11-1	.	few	CASSLGGGRKETQYF	TGTGCCAGCAGCTTAGGAGGGGGAAGGAAAGAGACCCAGTACTTC
TRBJ2-3	TRBV27	TRBD2	.	CASKPGLAADTQYF	TGTGCCAGCAAACCGGGACTAGCGGCAGATACGCAGTATTTT
TRBJ2-1	TRBV20-1	.	few	CSARSSTSYNEQFF	TGCAGTGCCAGATCGTCCACCTCCTACAATGAGCAGTTCTTC
TRBJ1-4	TRBV11-2	.	.	CASSLTPGEVEKLFF	TGTGCCAGCAGCTTAACCCCAGGGGAGGTCGAAAAACTGTTTTTT
TRBJ2-1	TRBV5-1	.	.	CASSLGPGDDEQFF	TGCGCCAGCAGCTTGGGTCCGGGCGACGATGAGCAGTTCTTC
TRBJ2-1	TRBV27	.	.	CASSLRHREFYNEQFF	TGTGCCAGCAGTTTACGTCATCGGGAGTTCTACAATGAGCAGTTCTTC
TRBJ2-7	TRBV5-1	TRBD2	few	CASSGTSGLSSYEQYF	TGCGCCAGCAGCGGGACTAGCGGGCTGAGCTCCTACGAGCAGTACTTC
TRBJ1-2	TRBV7-8	.	.	CVTSVVNYGHTF	TGTGTCACCAGTGTAGTTAACTATGGCCACACCTTC
TRBJ2-2	TRBV15	.	many	CATSLGLGTGELFF	TGTGCCACCAGCCTAGGGCTAGGCACCGGGGAGCTGTTTTTT
TRBJ2-1	TRBV12-3/TRBV12-4	TRBD2	few	CATTPSGAYNEQFF	TGTGCCACCACCCCTAGCGGGGCCTACAATGAGCAGTTCTTC
TRBJ2-2	TRBV3-1	.	.	CASSQLRDGELFF	TGTGCCAGCAGCCAACTCCGGGACGGGGAGCTGTTTTTT
TRBJ2-5	TRBV7-3	.	.	CASSRRGGEETQYF	TGTGCCAGCAGCCGGAGGGGGGGGGAAGAGACCCAGTACTTC
TRBJ2-1	TRBV20-1	.	.	CSARSRVGNEQFF	TGCAGTGCTAGATCCAGGGTGGGCAATGAGCAGTTCTTC
TRBJ2-1	TRBV5-8	.	.	CASSSQGNPYNEQFF	TGTGCCAGCAGCTCCCAGGGTAACCCCTACAATGAGCAGTTCTTC
TRBJ2-1	TRBV3-1	TRBD1	few	CASSRDRASEQFF	TGTGCCAGCAGCCGGGACAGGGCCAGTGAGCAGTTCTTC
TRBJ1-2	TRBV27	.	.	CASSLWGTNGYTF	TGTGCCAGCAGTTTATGGGGGACCAATGGCTACACCTTC
TRBJ1-2	TRBV12-3/TRBV12-4	.	many	CASSFLANYGYTF	TGTGCCAGCAGTTTCCTAGCTAACTATGGCTACACCTTC
TRBJ2-1	TRBV4-3	.	.	CASSRAPQGEQFF	TGCGCCAGCAGCCGAGCGCCCCAAGGTGAGCAGTTCTTC
TRBJ1-1	TRBV5-6	.	few	CASSLGGDVEAFF	TGTGCCAGCAGCTTGGGAGGGGACGTAGAGGCTTTCTTT
TRBJ1-6	TRBV4-3	TRBD1	many	CASSQDRGDAGSSPLHF	TGCGCCAGCAGCCAGGACAGGGGAGACGCTGGAAGTTCACCCCTCCACTTT
TRBJ2-7	TRBV5-6	TRBD2	few	CASSRLAGRYEQYF	TGTGCCAGCAGCCGTCTAGCGGGTCGGTACGAGCAGTACTTC
TRBJ2-3	TRBV24-1	TRBD1	many	CATSDPGQGTDTQYF	TGTGCCACCAGTGATCCGGGACAGGGGACAGATACGCAGTATTTT
TRBJ1-1	TRBV7-2	.	few	CASSLAGFGNTEAFF	TGTGCCAGCAGCTTGGCAGGGTTCGGGAACACTGAAGCTTTCTTT
TRBJ1-6	TRBV4-3	TRBD1	many	CASSQVGQGSSPLHF	TGCGCCAGCAGCCAAGTGGGACAGGGGAGCTCACCCCTCCACTTT
TRBJ1-1	TRBV2	.	.	CASRGQAVTEAFF	TGTGCCAGCAGAGGCCAGGCCGTCACTGAAGCTTTCTTT
TRBJ2-3	TRBV25-1	.	.	CASSESGVYTDTQYF	TGTGCCAGCAGTGAATCTGGGGTTTACACAGATACGCAGTATTTT
TRBJ2-7	TRBV20-1	.	many	CSASTSGVSSYEQYF	TGCAGTGCTAGTACCTCCGGTGTTAGCTCCTACGAGCAGTACTTC
TRBJ2-1	TRBV5-1	.	many	CASSLAVREQFF	TGCGCCAGCAGCTTGGCCGTGAGGGAGCAGTTCTTC
TRBJ2-2	TRBV7-6	TRBD2	.	CASFPLAGGGTAELFF	TGTGCCAGCTTTCCTCTGGCGGGGGGAGGCACCGCGGAGCTGTTTTTT
TRBJ2-7	TRBV5-1	TRBD1	.	CASSLGDRSLEQYF	TGCGCCAGCAGCTTGGGGGACAGGTCTCTCGAGCAGTACTTC
TRBJ1-1	TRBV5-1	TRBD1	few	CASSFTDRAGAEAFF	TGCGCCAGCAGCTTCACGGACAGGGCGGGCGCTGAAGCTTTCTTT
TRBJ1-2	TRBV6-5	.	.	CASSSTGARGYGYTF	TGTGCCAGCAGTTCCACGGGGGCGCGAGGCTATGGCTACACCTTC
TRBJ1-1	TRBV7-2	.	many	CASSFRGGTGEAFF	TGTGCCAGCAGCTTTCGCGGGGGAACAGGTGAAGCTTTCTTT
TRBJ2-3	TRBV5-1	TRBD2	few	CASSSGTSAGTDTQYF	TGCGCCAGCAGCTCGGGGACTAGCGCCGGCACAGATACGCAGTATTTT
TRBJ2-1	TRBV6-6	.	many	CASSYVSYNEQFF	TGTGCCAGCAGTTACGTGTCCTACAATGAGCAGTTCTTC
TRBJ2-7	TRBV5-1	.	.	CASSLYPAPVEQYF	TGCGCCAGCAGCTTGTATCCGGCCCCAGTGGAGCAGTACTTC
TRBJ2-1	TRBV20-1	TRBD2	.	CSASGSGRSNEQFF	TGCAGTGCTAGTGGTAGCGGGAGGAGCAATGAGCAGTTCTTC
TRBJ2-5	TRBV29-1	.	few	CSVVAVAQETQYF	TGCAGCGTCGTAGCGGTGGCCCAAGAGACCCAGTACTTC
TRBJ2-1	TRBV10-3	TRBD1	many	CAIRKGDRVGEQFF	TGTGCCATCAGGAAGGGGGACAGGGTCGGTGAGCAGTTCTTC
TRBJ2-7	TRBV7-3	.	many	CASSLIRGYEQYF	TGTGCCAGCAGCTTAATTCGGGGTTACGAGCAGTACTTC